Sequencing of this TCR beta chain was carried out in a study of blood T cells in healthy people across ages. Study-wide results and caveats: The recorded TCR beta diversity per million T cells decreased in a roughly linear manner with age. Naive T cell percentage strongly correlated with TCR beta diversity.

Isolated per sample were at least 6 million PBMCs. This clonotype has more than one count but fewer than ten. Its antigen is still unknown. PCR was performed a second time for about 7 to 12 cycles using a sample-barcoded 5' primer and a J-beta primer mix. Template switching added a 12-random-nucleotide identifier to every cDNA molecule. Each CDR3 protein gets one entry after TCRdb re-called the 5' RACE reads with MiXCR. The profile shows 800,000 to 950,000 distinct CDR3 sequences, roughly 29% of them singletons. Trimming took 2 bases from V and 9 from J; bases not matched to a gene: 8. The CDR3 spans 14 residues. CDR1 SGHRS and CDR2 YFSETQ come from the germline V gene. These data were likewise used in another study, on T cells of mothers and their children.

Sequencing was performed on blood. The rearrangement joins TRBV5-1 to TRBJ1-5, with 7 bases fitting TRBD1. This receptor was taken from a woman aged 40 to 49 in good health. The CDR3 spells CASSFSGGSRPQHF. The CDR3 nucleotides read TGCGCCAGCAGCTTTTCAGGGGGATCACGGCCCCAGCATTTT.